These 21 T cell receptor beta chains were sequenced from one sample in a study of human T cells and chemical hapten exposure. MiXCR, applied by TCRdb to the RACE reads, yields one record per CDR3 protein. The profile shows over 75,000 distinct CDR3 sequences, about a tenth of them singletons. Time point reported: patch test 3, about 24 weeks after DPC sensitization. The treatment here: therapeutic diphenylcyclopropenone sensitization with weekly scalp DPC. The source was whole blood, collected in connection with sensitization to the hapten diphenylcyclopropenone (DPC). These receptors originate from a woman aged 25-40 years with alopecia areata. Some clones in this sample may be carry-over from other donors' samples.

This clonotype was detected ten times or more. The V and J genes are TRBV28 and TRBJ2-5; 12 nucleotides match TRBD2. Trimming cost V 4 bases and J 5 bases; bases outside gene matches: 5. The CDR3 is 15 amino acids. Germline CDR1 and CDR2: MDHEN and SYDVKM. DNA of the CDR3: TGTGCCAGCAGTTCCCTAGCGGGAGGGGGCGAGACCCAGTACTTC. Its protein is CASSSLAGGGETQYF.

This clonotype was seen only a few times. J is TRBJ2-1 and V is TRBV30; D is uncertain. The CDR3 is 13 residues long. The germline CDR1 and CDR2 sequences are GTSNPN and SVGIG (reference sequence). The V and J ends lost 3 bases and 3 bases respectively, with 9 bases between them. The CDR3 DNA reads TGTGCCTGGAGGGTAGGGCTCTACAATGAGCAGTTCTTC. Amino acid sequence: CAWRVGLYNEQFF.

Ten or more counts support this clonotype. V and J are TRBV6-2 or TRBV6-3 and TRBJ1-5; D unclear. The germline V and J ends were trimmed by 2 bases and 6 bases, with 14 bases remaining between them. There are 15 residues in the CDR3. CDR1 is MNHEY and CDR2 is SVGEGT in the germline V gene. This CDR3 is CASSYAAFDAQPQHF. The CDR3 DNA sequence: TGTGCCAGCAGTTACGCGGCATTTGACGCTCAGCCCCAGCATTTT.

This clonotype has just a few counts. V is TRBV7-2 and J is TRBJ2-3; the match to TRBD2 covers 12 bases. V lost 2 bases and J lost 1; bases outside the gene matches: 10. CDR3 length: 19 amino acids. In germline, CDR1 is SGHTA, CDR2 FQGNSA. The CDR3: CASSLRGLAGNGGTDTQYF. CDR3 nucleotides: TGTGCCAGCAGCTTAAGAGGACTAGCGGGGAATGGAGGCACAGATACGCAGTATTTT.

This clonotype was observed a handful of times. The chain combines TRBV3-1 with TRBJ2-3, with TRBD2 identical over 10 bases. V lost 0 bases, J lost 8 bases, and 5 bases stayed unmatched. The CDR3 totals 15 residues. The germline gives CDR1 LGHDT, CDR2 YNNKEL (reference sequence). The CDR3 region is CASSQDWLAGGTQYF. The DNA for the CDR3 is TGTGCCAGCAGCCAAGATTGGTTAGCGGGAGGTACGCAGTATTTT.

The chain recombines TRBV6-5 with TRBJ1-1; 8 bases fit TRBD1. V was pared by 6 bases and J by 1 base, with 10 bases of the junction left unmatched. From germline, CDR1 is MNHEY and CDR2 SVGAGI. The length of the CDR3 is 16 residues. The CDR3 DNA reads TGTGCCAGCAGACAAATCGGACAGGGCCAGAACACTGAAGCTTTCTTT. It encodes CASRQIGQGQNTEAFF.

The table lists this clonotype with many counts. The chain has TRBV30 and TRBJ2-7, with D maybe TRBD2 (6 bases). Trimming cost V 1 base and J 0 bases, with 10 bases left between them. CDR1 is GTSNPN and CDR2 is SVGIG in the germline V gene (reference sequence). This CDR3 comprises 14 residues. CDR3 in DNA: TGTGCCTGGAGTGACCCGCGGGACTCCTACGAGCAGTACTTC. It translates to CAWSDPRDSYEQYF.

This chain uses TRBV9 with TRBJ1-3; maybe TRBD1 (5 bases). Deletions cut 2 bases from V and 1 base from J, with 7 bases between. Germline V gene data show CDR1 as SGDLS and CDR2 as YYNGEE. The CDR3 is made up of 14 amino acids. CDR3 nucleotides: TGTGCCAGCAGCGTCGACAGATCTGGAAACACCATATATTTT. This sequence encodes CASSVDRSGNTIYF.

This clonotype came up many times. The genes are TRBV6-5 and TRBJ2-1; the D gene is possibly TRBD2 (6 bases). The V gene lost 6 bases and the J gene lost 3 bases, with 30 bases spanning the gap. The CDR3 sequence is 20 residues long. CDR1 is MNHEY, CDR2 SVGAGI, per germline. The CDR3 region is CASSHDSPGSASGNYNEQFF. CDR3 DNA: TGTGCCAGCAGCCACGATAGCCCCGGGAGTGCGTCCGGTAACTACAATGAGCAGTTCTTC.

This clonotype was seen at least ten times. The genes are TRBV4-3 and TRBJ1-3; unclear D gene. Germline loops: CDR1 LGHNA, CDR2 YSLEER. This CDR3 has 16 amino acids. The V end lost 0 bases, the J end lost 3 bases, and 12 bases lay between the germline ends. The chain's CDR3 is CASSQEAVNFGNTIYF. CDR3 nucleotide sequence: TGCGCCAGCAGCCAAGAAGCGGTAAACTTTGGAAACACCATATATTTT.

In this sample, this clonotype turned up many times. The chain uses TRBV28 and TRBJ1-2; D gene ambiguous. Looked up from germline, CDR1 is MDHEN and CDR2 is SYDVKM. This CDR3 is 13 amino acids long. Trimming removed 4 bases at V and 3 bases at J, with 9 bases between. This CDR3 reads CASSSPSDYGYTF. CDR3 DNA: TGTGCCAGCAGTTCGCCCAGCGACTATGGCTACACCTTC.

This CDR3 reads CASSPRRPVHTEAFF. CDR3 in DNA: TGTGCCAGCAGCCCCCGCCGGCCAGTTCACACTGAAGCTTTCTTT. This rearrangement joins TRBV7-2 to TRBJ1-1; D is uncertain. The length of the CDR3 is 15 residues. The germline V and J ends were trimmed by 5 bases and 3 bases, with 16 bases remaining between them. Germline V gene data show CDR1 as SGHTA and CDR2 as FQGNSA.

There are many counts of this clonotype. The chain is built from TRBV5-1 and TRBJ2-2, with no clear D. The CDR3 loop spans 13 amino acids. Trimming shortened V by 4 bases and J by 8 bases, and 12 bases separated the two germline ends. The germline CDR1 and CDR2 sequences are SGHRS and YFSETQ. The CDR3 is CASSPEAGGELFF. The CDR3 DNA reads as TGCGCCAGCAGCCCAGAGGCTGGTGGGGAGCTGTTTTTT.

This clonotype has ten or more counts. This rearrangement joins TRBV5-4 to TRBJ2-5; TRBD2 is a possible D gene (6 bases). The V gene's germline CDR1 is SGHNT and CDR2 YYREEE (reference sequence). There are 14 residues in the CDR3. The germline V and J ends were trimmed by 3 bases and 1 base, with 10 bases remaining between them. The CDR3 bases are TGTGCCAGCAGCTCAGGGACTCGCCAAGAGACCCAGTACTTC. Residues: CASSSGTRQETQYF. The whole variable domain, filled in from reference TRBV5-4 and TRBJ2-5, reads ETGVTQSPTHLIKTRGQQVTLRCSSQSGHNTVSWYQQALGQGPQFIFQYYREEENGRGNFPPRFSGLQFPNYSSELNVNALELDDSALYLCASSSGTRQETQYFGPGTRLLVL.

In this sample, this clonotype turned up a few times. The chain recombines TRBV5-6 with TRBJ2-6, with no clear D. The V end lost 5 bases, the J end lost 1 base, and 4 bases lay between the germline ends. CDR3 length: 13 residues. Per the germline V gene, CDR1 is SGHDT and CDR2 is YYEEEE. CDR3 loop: CASRKSGANVLTF. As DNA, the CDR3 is TGTGCCAGCAGGAAGTCTGGGGCCAACGTCCTGACTTTC.

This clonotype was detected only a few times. The CDR3 is CASSRGTGSYNEQFF. CDR3 DNA sequence: TGTGCCAGCAGCCGAGGCACAGGGTCCTACAATGAGCAGTTCTTC. This chain links TRBV6-5 with TRBJ2-1; D might be TRBD1 (6 bases). CDR1 and CDR2 from the germline V gene are MNHEY and SVGAGI. The CDR3 runs to 15 residues. Trimming removed 6 bases at V and 1 base at J, with 13 bases between.

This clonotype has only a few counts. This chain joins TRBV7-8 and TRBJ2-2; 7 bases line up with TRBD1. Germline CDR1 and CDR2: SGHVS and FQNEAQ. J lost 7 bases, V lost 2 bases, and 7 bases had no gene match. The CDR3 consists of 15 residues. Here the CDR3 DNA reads TGTGCCAGCAGCTTAATACAGGGGTACGGCGGGGAGCTGTTTTTT. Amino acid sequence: CASSLIQGYGGELFF.

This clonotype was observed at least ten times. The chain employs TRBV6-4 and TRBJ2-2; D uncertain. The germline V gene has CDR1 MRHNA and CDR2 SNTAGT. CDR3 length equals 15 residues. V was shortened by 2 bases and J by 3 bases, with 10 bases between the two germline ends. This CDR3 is CASSDDSWDTGELFF. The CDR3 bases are TGTGCCAGCAGTGACGACTCGTGGGACACCGGGGAGCTGTTTTTT.

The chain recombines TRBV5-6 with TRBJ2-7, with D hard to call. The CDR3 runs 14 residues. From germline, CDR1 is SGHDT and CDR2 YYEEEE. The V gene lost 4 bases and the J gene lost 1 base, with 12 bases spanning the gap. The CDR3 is CASSENGRSYEQYV. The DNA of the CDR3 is TGTGCCAGCAGCGAAAATGGCAGGTCCTACGAGCAGTACGTC.

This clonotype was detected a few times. The CDR3 loop is CSAQKTVTGELFF. The CDR3 DNA sequence: TGCAGTGCTCAAAAGACAGTCACCGGGGAGCTGTTTTTT. V and J are TRBV20-1 and TRBJ2-2; tentatively, D is TRBD1 (5 bases). This CDR3 region has 13 residues. The V end lost 5 bases, the J end lost 4 bases, and 11 bases lay between the germline ends. Germline assignment: CDR1 DFQATT and CDR2 SNEGSKA (reference sequence).

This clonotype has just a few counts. CDR3 in DNA: TGTGCCAGCAGCCATACCAATCAGCCCCAGCATTTT. It translates to CASSHTNQPQHF. The chain is built from TRBV28 and TRBJ1-5; D is ambiguous. Trimming removed 6 bases from V and 3 bases from J, with 6 bases in between. Germline assignment: CDR1 MDHEN and CDR2 SYDVKM. This CDR3 has 12 residues.